This T cell receptor (beta chain) was sequenced for a study of vaccination and CD4 T cells after COVID-19. Background on the study: Either a CEFX pool, an HIV-1 Nef pool, or no peptide was added to control cultures.

The study's findings and limits: Post-vaccination, and not before, a median roughly 90% of reactive clones appeared in convalescent patients.

Once obtained from cultured CD4+ T cells, the DNA was sequenced using the Oncomine TCR Beta short-read assay. TCRdb analysed the PCR reads with MiXCR anew, one entry per CDR3 protein. The sample includes approximately 22,000 distinct CDR3 sequences, 35% to 45% of them seen just once. A note on this clonotype: Its antigen remains unidentified.

The CDR3 is 15 residues long. CDR1 SGHTS and CDR2 YDEGEE come from the germline V gene. The V end lost 1 base, the J end lost 7 bases, and 12 bases lay between the germline ends. Time point defined: late sampling 161 to 241 days after vaccination in three convalescent patients. Specified treatment: roughly 10-day PBMC culture with coronavirus spike peptide pools or control peptides (ViraFEST assay). The material sequenced was CD4+ T cells from blood, cultured in vitro, taken about 7 months after SARS-CoV-2 vaccination. The sequence was obtained from a human donor who had recovered from COVID-19. The chain employs TRBV5-8 and TRBJ1-6; D unclear. CDR3 coding DNA: TGTGCCAGCAGCTTGCAGCGGGGTCCAAATTCACCCCTCCACTTT. Translated, it gives CASSLQRGPNSPLHF.